A selection of T cell receptor beta chains follows, all from one sample in a study of blood T cell repertoires in COVID-19. Clones were read by immunoSEQ multiplex PCR, and TCRdb kept only the in-frame ones, dropping some. The sample has 200,000 to 300,000 clones; 86% are singletons. The source material was peripheral blood. The receptors come from a young woman who had recovered from COVID-19. Both conserved end residues are part of each CDR3. Each record gives: D gene, J gene, V gene, clone size, CDR3 DNA, CDR3 protein. A D gene is named only where the DNA matches it firmly. Not every row has a clone size; where given, it reads once, few, many or a size class.

D: TRBD2
J: TRBJ2-1
V: TRBV24-1
size: once
DNA: TGTGCCACCAGTGATCGGGGGGGTACCTACAATGAGCAGTTCTTC
CDR3: CATSDRGGTYNEQFF

D: TRBD1
J: TRBJ2-7
V: TRBV9
size: NA
DNA: TGTGCCAGCAGCGACAGACCGGGACAGGGATCCTACGAGCAGTACTTC
CDR3: CASSDRPGQGSYEQYF

D: TRBD1
J: TRBJ1-6
V: TRBV6-4
size: NA
DNA: TGTGCCAGCAGTGACGGGACAGGGGTGAATTCACCCCTCCACTTT
CDR3: CASSDGTGVNSPLHF

D: NA
J: TRBJ2-5
V: TRBV11-2
size: NA
DNA: TGTGCCAGCAGCTATAGGGGTCAAGAGACCCAGTACTTC
CDR3: CASSYRGQETQYF

D: TRBD2
J: TRBJ2-1
V: TRBV7-9
size: NA
DNA: TGTGCCAGCAGCTTAGGGTTAGGACTTAGCGGGGACCCAAGTGAGCAGTTCTTC
CDR3: CASSLGLGLSGDPSEQFF

D: TRBD1
J: TRBJ1-1
V: TRBV5-6
size: NA
DNA: TGTGCCAGCAGCTTCTTGTCGGGACAGGGCCTGAACACTGAAGCTTTCTTT
CDR3: CASSFLSGQGLNTEAFF

D: NA
J: TRBJ2-7
V: TRBV2
size: NA
DNA: TGTGCCAGCAGTAGCTTGATGGGCGGGGGCGTGAACGAGCAGTACTTC
CDR3: CASSSLMGGGVNEQYF

D: TRBD1
J: TRBJ2-2
V: TRBV18
size: once
DNA: TGTGCCAGCTCACACACGGGACAGGGGACCGGGGAGCTGTTTTTT
CDR3: CASSHTGQGTGELFF

D: NA
J: TRBJ1-4
V: TRBV6-5
size: NA
DNA: TGTGCCAGCAGTTACGGGGGGAAAGGAGTTGAAAAACTGTTTTTT
CDR3: CASSYGGKGVEKLFF

D: TRBD1
J: TRBJ1-4
V: TRBV4-1
size: NA
DNA: TGCGCCAGCAGCCAAGATGTGGGACAGGGGAGGGAAAAACTGTTTTTT
CDR3: CASSQDVGQGREKLFF

D: NA
J: TRBJ1-5
V: TRBV2
size: NA
DNA: TGTGCCAGCACCGTTGCCCCGCGGGGGGCCCACTTTAGCAATCAGCCCCAGCATTTT
CDR3: CASTVAPRGAHFSNQPQHF

D: TRBD1
J: TRBJ2-1
V: TRBV6-5
size: NA
DNA: TGTGCCAGCAGTTCGACAGGGGACAATGAGCAGTTCTTC
CDR3: CASSSTGDNEQFF

D: TRBD1
J: TRBJ1-2
V: TRBV9
size: NA
DNA: TGTGCCAGCAGCGCTAGAACAGGGGCCTATGGCTACACCTTC
CDR3: CASSARTGAYGYTF

D: NA
J: TRBJ2-3
V: TRBV27
size: NA
DNA: TGTGGCTTCGGGGATACGCAGTATTTT
CDR3: CGFGDTQYF

D: TRBD1
J: TRBJ2-3
V: TRBV6-4
size: NA
DNA: TGTGCCAGCAGTGGACAGGGCGGAGCAGATACGCAGTATTTT
CDR3: CASSGQGGADTQYF

D: TRBD2
J: TRBJ2-7
V: TRBV7-6
size: few
DNA: TGTGCCAGCAGCTTAGCCCGGACTAGCGGGGGCGAGCAGTACTTC
CDR3: CASSLARTSGGEQYF

D: TRBD1
J: TRBJ1-2
V: TRBV2
size: once
DNA: TGTGCCAGCAGTGACCAGGGACAGGCACGAGGCTACACCTTC
CDR3: CASSDQGQARGYTF

D: TRBD1
J: TRBJ2-7
V: TRBV4-2
size: NA
DNA: TGTGCCAGCAGCCAAGGGCAGGGGGCGGTCGAGCAGTACTTC
CDR3: CASSQGQGAVEQYF

D: NA
J: TRBJ1-5
V: TRBV6-2/TRBV6-3
size: NA
DNA: TGTGCCAGCAGTTCCCGGGACAAAGGGAACGTGGGTGACAGCAATCAGCCCCAGCATTTT
CDR3: CASSSRDKGNVGDSNQPQHF

D: TRBD2
J: TRBJ2-1
V: TRBV19
size: NA
DNA: TGTGCCAGTACAAGGGGCCCGGGGGGAGAGCAGTTCTTC
CDR3: CASTRGPGGEQFF

D: NA
J: TRBJ1-3
V: TRBV4-1
size: NA
DNA: TGCGCCAGCAGCCAAAAAGGGACTGGTAGCTCTGGAAACACCATATATTTT
CDR3: CASSQKGTGSSGNTIYF

D: TRBD2
J: TRBJ2-7
V: TRBV28
size: NA
DNA: TGTGCCAGCAGTCTGCCGGGACTAGCGGGGGGGTCCTACGAGCAGTACTTC
CDR3: CASSLPGLAGGSYEQYF

D: NA
J: TRBJ2-1
V: TRBV12-5
size: few
DNA: TGTGCTAGTGGTTTGGTACTGAGAGTTGAGCAGTTCTTC
CDR3: CASGLVLRVEQFF

D: TRBD1
J: TRBJ1-2
V: TRBV5-1
size: NA
DNA: TGCGCCAGCAGCTTACAGGGGGCGCCAGGCTATGGCTACACCTTC
CDR3: CASSLQGAPGYGYTF

D: NA
J: TRBJ2-3
V: TRBV5-4
size: NA
DNA: TGTGCCAGCAGCTTGAATGGGGGGGCCCCAGATACGCAGTATTTT
CDR3: CASSLNGGAPDTQYF

D: TRBD1
J: TRBJ2-2
V: TRBV19
size: few
DNA: TGTGCCAGTAGTTCCGGGACAGCGAACACCGGGGAGCTGTTTTTT
CDR3: CASSSGTANTGELFF

D: NA
J: TRBJ2-3
V: TRBV6-5
size: NA
DNA: TGTGCCAGCAGCCAAGAGGTGGGGAGTACGCAGTATTTT
CDR3: CASSQEVGSTQYF

D: NA
J: TRBJ1-2
V: TRBV14
size: NA
DNA: TGTGCCAGCAGCCCAGACAGGAACTATGGCTACACCTTC
CDR3: CASSPDRNYGYTF

D: NA
J: TRBJ2-7
V: TRBV6-6
size: NA
DNA: TGTGCCAGCAGGAGGGAGACCTACGAGCAGTACTTC
CDR3: CASRRETYEQYF

D: TRBD1
J: TRBJ1-6
V: TRBV6-5
size: NA
DNA: TGTGCCAGCAGTTCGTCGACAGGGGCTAGGTATTCACCCCTCCACTTT
CDR3: CASSSSTGARYSPLHF

D: TRBD1
J: TRBJ1-5
V: TRBV30
size: few
DNA: TGTGCCTGGGGAGGACAGGACAATCAGCCCCAGCATTTT
CDR3: CAWGGQDNQPQHF

D: TRBD1
J: TRBJ2-7
V: TRBV19
size: NA
DNA: TGTGCCAGTAGAGGTGACAGGGGAGGATGGAACGAGCAGTACTTC
CDR3: CASRGDRGGWNEQYF

D: NA
J: TRBJ1-1
V: TRBV5-1
size: NA
DNA: TGCGCCAGCAGCCCCATGGGGGGAACTGAAGCTTTCTTT
CDR3: CASSPMGGTEAFF

D: TRBD1
J: TRBJ1-1
V: TRBV19
size: NA
DNA: TGTGCCAGTGGCGACAGGGCTGGGGACACTGAAGCTTTCTTT
CDR3: CASGDRAGDTEAFF

D: TRBD1
J: TRBJ1-6
V: TRBV12-3/TRBV12-4
size: NA
DNA: TGTGCCAGCGGGGGACAGGGAATACCCCTCCACTTT
CDR3: CASGGQGIPLHF

D: NA
J: TRBJ2-1
V: TRBV6-5
size: NA
DNA: TGTGCCAGCAGTTACTCGTACAGGGAAGATGAGCAGTTCTTC
CDR3: CASSYSYREDEQFF

D: TRBD1
J: TRBJ1-6
V: TRBV13
size: NA
DNA: TGTGCCAGCAGCCCCAGGCGGGGACAGGGAATCTCACCCCTCCACTTT
CDR3: CASSPRRGQGISPLHF

D: TRBD1
J: TRBJ1-2
V: TRBV9
size: NA
DNA: TGTGCCAGCAGCGCCCAGACAGGGGGGCTACTAAGTTATGGCTACACCTTC
CDR3: CASSAQTGGLLSYGYTF

D: TRBD1
J: TRBJ1-2
V: TRBV4-1
size: NA
DNA: TGCGCCAGCAGCCGAGGGGGCGCGGGAAACTATGGCTACACCTTC
CDR3: CASSRGGAGNYGYTF

D: TRBD2
J: TRBJ2-7
V: TRBV15
size: NA
DNA: TGTGCCACCAGCAGAGGACGTAGCGGGGGGCTCTACGAGCAGTACTTC
CDR3: CATSRGRSGGLYEQYF

D: TRBD1
J: TRBJ2-1
V: TRBV6-1
size: NA
DNA: TGTGCCAGCAGTGAAGGGGGTGGGGACAGATACAATGAGCAGTTCTTC
CDR3: CASSEGGGDRYNEQFF

D: TRBD2
J: TRBJ2-7
V: TRBV6-5
size: few
DNA: TGTGCCAGCGGACTAGCGGGGAACTACGAGCAGTACTTC
CDR3: CASGLAGNYEQYF

D: TRBD2
J: TRBJ2-1
V: TRBV4-2
size: few
DNA: TGTGCCAGCAGCCAAGATCGGATCGTACTAGCGGGGGGCCACAATGAGCAGTTCTTC
CDR3: CASSQDRIVLAGGHNEQFF

D: NA
J: TRBJ1-1
V: TRBV6-2/TRBV6-3
size: NA
DNA: TGTGCCAGCAGTTGGTCAGGGAACGCTGAAGCTTTCTTT
CDR3: CASSWSGNAEAFF

D: NA
J: TRBJ1-2
V: TRBV28
size: NA
DNA: TGTGCCAGCAGGACGCAGGGAGGGGTTGGTGGCTACACCTTC
CDR3: CASRTQGGVGGYTF

D: TRBD1
J: TRBJ1-2
V: TRBV30
size: NA
DNA: TGTGCCTGGAGTATTGACAGGGGGAGCTATGGCTACACCTTC
CDR3: CAWSIDRGSYGYTF

D: NA
J: TRBJ2-5
V: TRBV2
size: once
DNA: TGTGCCAGTCGCGCGAGGAGGGGGCCTGAGACCCAGTACTTC
CDR3: CASRARRGPETQYF

D: NA
J: TRBJ1-5
V: TRBV6-6
size: NA
DNA: TGTGCCAGCAGTTCGGGGGGTAATAGCAATCAGCCCCAGCATTTT
CDR3: CASSSGGNSNQPQHF

D: TRBD2
J: TRBJ2-1
V: TRBV27
size: NA
DNA: TGTGCCAGCAGTTTTAGCGGGGGACACAATGAGCAGTTCTTC
CDR3: CASSFSGGHNEQFF

D: TRBD2
J: TRBJ2-7
V: TRBV5-1
size: NA
DNA: TGCGCCAGCAGCTTGTCCGGGACTAGCGGCTACGAGCAGTACTTC
CDR3: CASSLSGTSGYEQYF